Shown below are 10 T cell receptor beta chains from a single sample sequenced in a study of control samples from healthy donors and cancer patients. Using immunoSEQ multiplex PCR, the repertoire was profiled, and TCRdb retains in-frame clones only, with some absent. Of tens of thousands of clones detected, 79% appear once; the ten largest clones hold less than 25%. Material for sequencing was PBMCs. The receptors were gathered from a man in his fifties or sixties with head and neck cancer.

Only a few counts were recorded for this clone. The V and J genes are TRBV9 and TRBJ1-6; D gene ambiguous. This CDR3 comprises 15 residues. Trimming left V 0 bases short and J 7 bases short, with 11 bases between. Germline V gives CDR1 SGDLS, CDR2 YYNGEE. CDR3 residues: CASSVGGGSNSPLHF. CDR3 DNA sequence: TGTGCCAGCAGCGTAGGAGGAGGGTCGAATTCACCCCTCCACTTT.

This clone was observed once. The V gene is TRBV4-1, the J gene TRBJ1-6; no firm D call. In germline, CDR1 is MGHRA, CDR2 YSYEKL. This CDR3 is 16 amino acids long. V was cut by 0 bases and J by 10 bases, with 16 bases left in between. The CDR3 DNA is TGCGCCAGCAGCCAAGATCGGCAGACCCTAGCATCACCCCTCCACTTT. Protein: CASSQDRQTLASPLHF.

The chain recombines TRBV24-1 with TRBJ2-1; a weak D match, TRBD2 (6 bases). The CDR3 has 16 amino acids. V gave up 3 bases and J gave up 0 bases, with 11 bases separating them. The germline V gene encodes CDR1 KGHDR and CDR2 SFDVKD. The CDR3 bases are TGTGCCACCAGTGATGTTAGCGGATACTCCTACAATGAGCAGTTCTTC. Translation gives CATSDVSGYSYNEQFF.

The gene calls are TRBV19 and TRBJ1-2; D is perhaps TRBD1 (6 bases). This CDR3 is built from 12 residues. Trimming took 9 bases from V and 4 from J, leaving 12 bases between them. Germline loops: CDR1 LNHDA, CDR2 SQIVND (reference sequence). The CDR3 spells CASQGQVYGYTF. Here the CDR3 DNA reads TGTGCCAGCCAGGGGCAGGTCTATGGCTACACCTTC.

The chain has TRBV21-1 and TRBJ2-1; the D segment call TRBD2 is taken from the table without a DNA check. TRBV21-1 is a documented pseudogene. The CDR3 has 15 amino acids. The CDR3 loop reads CASSKLAGGHNEQFF. The DNA for the CDR3 is TGTGCCAGCAGCAAATTAGCGGGAGGGCACAATGAGCAGTTCTTC.

A single count supports this clone. The CDR3 spells CAISDPGLAGQTYEQYF. Written as DNA, the CDR3 is TGTGCCATCAGTGACCCAGGACTAGCGGGACAGACCTACGAGCAGTACTTC. This chain uses TRBV10-3 with TRBJ2-7; 12 nucleotides align to TRBD2. The CDR3 is 17 residues long. CDR1 and CDR2 (germline): ENHRY, SYGVKD. V lost 3 bases to trimming and J lost 2 bases; unmatched junction nucleotides: 8.

This clone was observed once. The rearrangement uses TRBV6-2 or TRBV6-3 and TRBJ1-4; no clear D gene. The germline CDR1 and CDR2 sequences are MNHEY and SVGEGT. The ends were cut back, 2 bases at V and 3 bases at J, with 10 bases in the middle. The CDR3 totals 15 residues. The CDR3 sequence is CASSYERAANEKLFF. The CDR3 DNA reads TGTGCCAGCAGTTACGAAAGGGCAGCTAATGAAAAACTGTTTTTT.

The V call is TRBV25-1, the J call TRBJ1-4; the D is unclear. Germline CDR1 and CDR2: MGHDK and SYGVNS. The CDR3 runs 12 residues. Trimming left V 2 bases short and J 5 bases short, with 3 bases between. Written as DNA, the CDR3 is TGTGCCAGCAGTGAAGGAAATGAAAAACTGTTTTTT. This gives the protein CASSEGNEKLFF.

Written as DNA, the CDR3 is TGCAGCGGGGGACAGCCCTACGAGCAGTACTTC. Residues: CSGGQPYEQYF. The V call is TRBV29-1, the J call TRBJ2-7; 7 bases match TRBD1. The CDR3 sequence is 11 residues long. V dropped 7 bases and J dropped 2; count of bases not matched to a gene: 2. CDR1 and CDR2 (germline): SQVTM, ANQGSEA.

V gene TRBV11-1 combines with J gene TRBJ2-7, with 9 positions matching TRBD2. J was trimmed by 3 bases and V by 3 bases; bases with no gene match: 6. The CDR3 has 15 residues. The germline V gene has CDR1 SGHAT and CDR2 FQDESV (reference sequence). The CDR3 bases are TGTGCCAGCAGCTTTCTAGCGGGACTGGACTACGAGCAGTACTTC. Translating it yields CASSFLAGLDYEQYF.